What follows are 20 T cell receptor beta chains derived from one specimen sequenced in a study of shared clonotypes between healthy human individuals (dated by TCRdb to the early 2020s). The library was produced with the immunoSEQ multiplex PCR assay. TCRdb re-hosts the immuneACCESS table, in-frame sequences only. Its copies lack some clones; in the studies checked, an unresolved V gene accounts for under half of them, and the cause for the rest is not known. The sample includes hundreds of thousands of clones, with around three quarters observed a single time. More than 10% of the sample comes from the top ten. Material for sequencing was PBMCs. All receptors derive from a woman in her thirties or forties in good health. Some clones in this sample may be carry-over from other donors' samples.

This clone appeared a single time. The chain has TRBV7-6 and TRBJ1-1; D unclear. The CDR3 is made up of 12 amino acids. Trimming removed 3 bases at V and 5 bases at J, with 7 bases between. Per germline, CDR1 SGHVS and CDR2 FNYEAQ. CDR3 nucleotides: TGTGCCAGCAGCTTTCCGGCAACTGAAGCTTTCTTT. Residues: CASSFPATEAFF.

This clone was seen once. V is TRBV9 and J is TRBJ2-2, with D maybe TRBD1 (8 bases). Germline lookup yields CDR1 SGDLS and CDR2 YYNGEE. Trimming left V 3 bases short and J 3 bases short, with 18 bases between. CDR3 length: 17 residues. The CDR3 coding sequence is TGTGCCAGCAGCGCCGACAGGGGACTACGATACACCGGGGAGCTGTTTTTT. Translating it yields CASSADRGLRYTGELFF.

The chain carries TRBV28 and TRBJ2-7, with a weak D call TRBD2 (5 bases). The CDR3 is 16 amino acids. Per germline, CDR1 MDHEN and CDR2 SYDVKM. Trimming left V 0 bases short and J 4 bases short, with 16 bases between. The CDR3 spells CASSLWTVTIGYEQYF. CDR3 bases: TGTGCCAGCAGTTTATGGACCGTGACTATTGGATACGAGCAGTACTTC. The full variable domain, with the rest looked up from reference TRBV28 and TRBJ2-7, is DVKVTQSSRYLVKRTGEKVFLECVQDMDHENMFWYRQDPGLGLRLIYFSYDVKMKEKGDIPEGYSVSREKKERFSLILESASTNQTSMYLCASSLWTVTIGYEQYFGPGTRLTVT.

The chain combines TRBV28 with TRBJ2-1, with D possibly TRBD1 on 5 matching bases. V was shortened by 2 bases and J by 2 bases, with 13 bases between the two germline ends. This CDR3 comprises 16 residues. Germline V lookup: CDR1 MDHEN, CDR2 SYDVKM. The CDR3 bases are TGTGCCAGCAGTTTACTGTCACAGGCTGCCTACAATGAGCAGTTCTTC. Amino acids: CASSLLSQAAYNEQFF. Based on the CDR3 plus reference TRBV28 and TRBJ2-1, the full variable domain is DVKVTQSSRYLVKRTGEKVFLECVQDMDHENMFWYRQDPGLGLRLIYFSYDVKMKEKGDIPEGYSVSREKKERFSLILESASTNQTSMYLCASSLLSQAAYNEQFFGPGTRLTVL.

The V and J genes are TRBV10-3 and TRBJ2-7; 14 bases map to TRBD2. The length of the CDR3 is 14 residues. V lost 7 bases and J lost 6; bases outside the gene matches: 5. Per the germline V gene, CDR1 is ENHRY and CDR2 is SYGVKD. CDR3 sequence: CAIKAGLAGAEQYF. As DNA, the CDR3 is TGTGCCATCAAAGCGGGACTAGCGGGAGCCGAGCAGTACTTC.

The chain has TRBV6-5 and TRBJ2-2; D is perhaps TRBD1 or TRBD2 (5 bases each). This CDR3 comprises 15 residues. The germline V gene has CDR1 MNHEY and CDR2 SVGAGI. Deletions cut 8 bases from V and 7 bases from J, with 20 bases between. Here the CDR3 DNA reads TGTGCCAGCGGAAGGGACCTCTGGGGTGGCGGGGAGCTGTTTTTT. Protein product: CASGRDLWGGGELFF.

The rearrangement joins TRBV11-2 to TRBJ2-7; D is uncertain. The V end was cut by 1 base, the J end by 6 bases, with 10 bases between. The CDR3 sequence is 13 residues long. Germline lookup yields CDR1 SGHAT and CDR2 FQNNGV. The CDR3 DNA sequence: TGTGCCAGCAGCTTAGTGACAAGGAGCGAGCAGTACTTC. It encodes CASSLVTRSEQYF.

V usage is TRBV6-1 and J usage is TRBJ2-2; no definite D call. Germline CDR1 is MNHNS and CDR2 is SASEGT. Trimming removed 2 bases from V and 6 bases from J, with 10 bases in between. The CDR3 runs to 14 residues. CDR3 protein: CASSESRPPGELFF. DNA of the CDR3: TGTGCCAGCAGTGAATCTCGTCCCCCCGGGGAGCTGTTTTTT.

This chain links TRBV2 with TRBJ2-5; TRBD2 matches 13 bases. Germline V gene data show CDR1 as SNHLY and CDR2 as FYNNEI. The CDR3 covers 14 residues. Trimming took 7 bases from V and 11 from J; bases not matched to a gene: 10. The CDR3 bases are TGTGCCAGCAAAGGACTAGCGGGAGCAGGGGAGCAGTACTTC. It encodes CASKGLAGAGEQYF.

The chain employs TRBV4-2 and TRBJ2-7; TRBD2 aligns across 16 bases. J lost 6 bases, V lost 0 bases, and 20 bases had no gene match. From germline, CDR1 is LGHNA and CDR2 YNFKEQ. The CDR3 runs 22 residues. The CDR3, as DNA: TGTGCCAGCAGCCAAGATCTTGGTGTGGGACTAGCGGGAGGGATCGGCAATTCCGAGCAGTACTTC. This gives the protein CASSQDLGVGLAGGIGNSEQYF.

The V and J genes are TRBV28 and TRBJ1-3; TRBD1 aligns across 7 bases. Germline trimming cut 5 bases from V and 2 bases from J; bases unmatched to any gene: 3. This CDR3 has 14 amino acids. In germline, CDR1 is MDHEN, CDR2 SYDVKM. CDR3 sequence: CASSAQGTGNTIYF. The CDR3 DNA follows: TGTGCCAGCAGTGCACAGGGGACTGGAAACACCATATATTTT.

This chain uses TRBV28 with TRBJ1-6; D might be TRBD1 (5 bases). The CDR3 has 15 residues. Deletions cut 3 bases from V and 10 bases from J, with 16 bases between. Per germline, CDR1 MDHEN and CDR2 SYDVKM. CDR3 sequence (DNA): TGTGCCAGCAGTTTCGGCGGGACGTCAGGGTCACCCCTCCACTTT. Translation gives CASSFGGTSGSPLHF.

V and J are TRBV5-1 and TRBJ1-2, with D perhaps TRBD1 (5 bases). This CDR3 is built from 15 residues. V gave up 0 bases and J gave up 9 bases, with 18 bases separating them. The germline V gene has CDR1 SGHRS and CDR2 YFSETQ. The chain's CDR3 is CASSLAFGAQASYTF. CDR3 bases: TGCGCCAGCAGCTTGGCCTTCGGGGCTCAGGCCAGCTACACCTTC.

The genes are TRBV27 and TRBJ2-7; tentative D call: TRBD1 (5 bases). The V end was cut by 4 bases, the J end by 0 bases, with 16 bases between. CDR1 MNHEY and CDR2 SMNVEV come from the germline V gene (reference sequence). This CDR3 is built from 16 residues. CDR3 sequence (DNA): TGTGCCAGCAGTTCTAGTCTGGGGCTAAGCTCCTACGAGCAGTACTTC. Protein product: CASSSSLGLSSYEQYF.

The rearrangement joins TRBV9 to TRBJ2-2; D gene ambiguous. The ends were cut back, 4 bases at V and 1 base at J, with 17 bases in the middle. The CDR3 has 17 amino acids. CDR1 is SGDLS, CDR2 YYNGEE, per germline. The CDR3 nucleotides read TGTGCCAGCAGCCCAAAAAGAAATACGGGGAACACCGGGGAGCTGTTTTTT. Protein sequence: CASSPKRNTGNTGELFF.

This chain connects TRBV7-9 to TRBJ2-7; 10 bases are a match to TRBD1. Germline CDR1 is SEHNR and CDR2 is FQNEAQ (reference sequence). This CDR3 comprises 15 residues. Trimming took 2 bases from V and 4 from J; bases not matched to a gene: 5. The CDR3 region is CASSLTGTGEYEQYF. CDR3 nucleotide sequence: TGTGCCAGCAGCTTAACCGGGACAGGGGAGTACGAGCAGTACTTC.

This clone was picked up many times. Distinct nucleotide sequences in the sample also encode this CDR3. DNA of the CDR3: TGTGCCATCAGTGCCGGATCCTACGAGCAGTACTTC. Residues: CAISAGSYEQYF. The chain uses TRBV10-3 and TRBJ2-7; D gene unclear. This CDR3 is built from 12 residues. V dropped 4 bases and J dropped 1 base, with 5 bases sitting between them. Germline lookup yields CDR1 ENHRY and CDR2 SYGVKD.

This clone appeared a single time. The chain employs TRBV25-1 and TRBJ1-2; 10 bases map to TRBD1. The CDR3 loop spans 12 amino acids. CDR1 and CDR2 (germline): MGHDK, SYGVNS. After removal of 6 bases from V and 11 bases from J, the junction contained 6 bases not matched to a gene. DNA of the CDR3: TGTGCCAGCAGATCCGACAGGGGGCTGTACACCTTC. Protein product: CASRSDRGLYTF.

This clone was recorded many times. V and J are TRBV4-2 and TRBJ2-2; D possibly uses TRBD1 or TRBD2 (5 bases each). The V end lost 0 bases, the J end lost 10 bases, and 15 bases lay between the germline ends. This CDR3 has 15 residues. Looked up from germline, CDR1 is LGHNA and CDR2 is YNFKEQ. The CDR3 sequence: CASSQDDGGVVELFF. The CDR3 nucleotides read TGTGCCAGCAGCCAAGATGATGGGGGAGTTGTGGAGCTGTTTTTT.

CDR3 DNA: TGTGCCAGCAGTGCCCTAGGGGGCAATCAGCCCCAGCATTTT. Translation gives CASSALGGNQPQHF. The chain couples TRBV2 to TRBJ1-5, with a weak D call TRBD1 (5 bases). V was trimmed by 4 bases and J by 2 bases, leaving 9 bases between them. Germline CDR1 reads SNHLY; CDR2 reads FYNNEI. This CDR3 has 14 residues.